This T cell receptor beta chain was obtained from a study of OX40 agonist ivuxolimab in advanced cancers. Sequenced by immunoSEQ multiplex PCR; TCRdb stores in-frame clones only, minus some. The table includes around 63,000 clones, 70% to 90% detected once. This clone has only one observation. The germline V and J ends were trimmed by 4 bases and 3 bases, with 4 bases remaining between them. Germline-derived CDR1 and CDR2 are MDHEN and SYDVKM. This CDR3 comprises 11 residues. The rearrangement links TRBV28 to TRBJ2-7; no definite D call. This TCR was sampled from an adult with an advanced solid tumor such as melanoma, head and neck, liver or kidney cancer. Source: CD4+ or CD8+ T cells sorted from blood, taken in a trial of the OX40 agonist ivuxolimab. The CDR3: CASSSNYEQYF. The CDR3 DNA is TGTGCCAGCAGTTCAAACTACGAGCAGTACTTC.